The TCR beta chain described here comes from a study of blood T cells in healthy people across ages. Primers used in a second PCR of about 6 to 11 cycles were a sample-barcoded 5' primer and a J-beta primer mix. TCRdb re-derived calls from the 5' RACE reads in MiXCR, one entry per CDR3 protein. The table lists roughly 2 million distinct CDR3 sequences, about 49% of them singletons. V dropped 2 bases and J dropped 1 base, with 11 bases sitting between them. The CDR3 is 15 residues long. CDR1 SGDLS and CDR2 YYNGEE come from the germline V gene. The receptor comes from a woman in her thirties or forties in good health. The J gene is TRBJ2-3, the V gene TRBV9, with D perhaps TRBD1 or TRBD2 (5 bases each). Specimen: blood. The CDR3 protein is CASSVRGSRTDTQYF. CDR3 nucleotides: TGTGCCAGCAGCGTCCGGGGCTCCCGCACAGATACGCAGTATTTT.